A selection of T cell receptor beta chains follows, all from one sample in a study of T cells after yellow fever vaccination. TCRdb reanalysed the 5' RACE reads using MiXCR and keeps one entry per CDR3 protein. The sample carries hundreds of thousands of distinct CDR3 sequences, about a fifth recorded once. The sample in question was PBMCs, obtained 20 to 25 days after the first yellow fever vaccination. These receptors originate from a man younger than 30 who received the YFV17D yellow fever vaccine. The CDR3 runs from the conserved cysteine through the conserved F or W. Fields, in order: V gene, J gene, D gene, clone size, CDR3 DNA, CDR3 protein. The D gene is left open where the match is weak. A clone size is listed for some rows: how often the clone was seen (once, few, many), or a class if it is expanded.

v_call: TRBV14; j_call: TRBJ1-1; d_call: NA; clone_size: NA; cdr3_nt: TGTGCCAGCAGCCAAGGAAGGTGGTCGAACGCTGAAGCTTTCTTT; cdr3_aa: CASSQGRWSNAEAFF
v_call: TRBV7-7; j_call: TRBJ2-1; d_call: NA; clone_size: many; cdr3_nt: TGTGCCAGCAGCCCGGACGGCTACAATGAGCAGTTCTTC; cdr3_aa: CASSPDGYNEQFF
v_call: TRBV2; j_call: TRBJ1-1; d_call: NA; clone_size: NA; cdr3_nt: TGTGCCAGCAGTGATAAGATTTTTAAACCCCAGGCTTTCTTT; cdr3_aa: CASSDKIFKPQAFF
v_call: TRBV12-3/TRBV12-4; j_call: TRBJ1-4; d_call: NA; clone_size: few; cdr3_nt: TGTGCCAGCAGTTTTGGCGCCGATGAAAAACTGTTTTTT; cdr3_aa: CASSFGADEKLFF
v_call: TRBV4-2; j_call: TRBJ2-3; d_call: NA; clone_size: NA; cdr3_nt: TGTGCCAGCAGCCAAGAGGGGGGGCCGTTGACAGATACGCAGTATTTT; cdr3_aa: CASSQEGGPLTDTQYF
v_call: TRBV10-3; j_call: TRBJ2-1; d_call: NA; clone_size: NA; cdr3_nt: TGTGCCGTAACGGACCAGGAGGATGAGCAGTTCTTC; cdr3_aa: CAVTDQEDEQFF
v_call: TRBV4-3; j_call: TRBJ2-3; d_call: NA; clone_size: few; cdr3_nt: TGCGCCAGCAGCCAAGTACTAGCAGGGGATGTAACAGATACGCAGTATTTT; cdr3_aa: CASSQVLAGDVTDTQYF
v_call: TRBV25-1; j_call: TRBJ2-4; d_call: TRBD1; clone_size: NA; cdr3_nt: TGTGCCAGCAGTTTACAGGGGGCCGTTCAGTACTTC; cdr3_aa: CASSLQGAVQYF
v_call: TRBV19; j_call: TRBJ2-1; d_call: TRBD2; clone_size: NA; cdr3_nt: TGTGCCAGTAGTATAGGGGGGGAGGGCTCCTACAATGAGCAGTTCTTC; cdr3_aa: CASSIGGEGSYNEQFF
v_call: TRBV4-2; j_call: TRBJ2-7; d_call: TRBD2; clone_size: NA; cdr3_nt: TGTGCCAGCAGCCAGCCCCCTGGGGGGGTCCCTTCCTACGAGCAGTACTTC; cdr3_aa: CASSQPPGGVPSYEQYF
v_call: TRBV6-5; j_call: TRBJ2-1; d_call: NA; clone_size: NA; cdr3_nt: TGTGCCAGCAGTTTCTTCTTTACCGTAAATGAGCAGTTCTTC; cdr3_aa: CASSFFFTVNEQFF
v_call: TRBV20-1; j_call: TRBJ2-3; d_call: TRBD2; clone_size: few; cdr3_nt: TGCAGTGCTAGAGATCCCGGGACTAGCTTCCTAGATACGCAGTATTTT; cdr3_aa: CSARDPGTSFLDTQYF
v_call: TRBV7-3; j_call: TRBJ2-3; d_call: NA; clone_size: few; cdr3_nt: TGTGCCAGCAGCTTGGGCAGGACGGAAGATACGCAGTATTTT; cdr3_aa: CASSLGRTEDTQYF
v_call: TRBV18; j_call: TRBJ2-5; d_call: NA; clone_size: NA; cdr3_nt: TGTGCCAGCTCACCTCAAGGGCCCGGACTGCAAGAGACCCAGTACTTC; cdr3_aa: CASSPQGPGLQETQYF
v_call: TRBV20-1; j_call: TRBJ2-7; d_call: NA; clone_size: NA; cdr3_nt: TGCAGTGCTAGTCGGGGGCCTAGGAGCTCCTACGAGCAGTACTTC; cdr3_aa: CSASRGPRSSYEQYF
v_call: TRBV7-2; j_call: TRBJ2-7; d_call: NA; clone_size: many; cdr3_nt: TGTGCCAGCAGCTTAGGAGCGGATACCTACGAGCAGTACTTC; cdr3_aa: CASSLGADTYEQYF
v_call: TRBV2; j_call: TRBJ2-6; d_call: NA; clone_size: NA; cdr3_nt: TGTGCCAGCATCGGGACGGCTAGCTCTGGGGCCAACGTCCTGACTTTC; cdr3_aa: CASIGTASSGANVLTF
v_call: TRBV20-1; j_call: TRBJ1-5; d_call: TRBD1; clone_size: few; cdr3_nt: TGCAGTGCGGTCCGGGACAGGGCGGGGGATCAGCCCCAGCATTTT; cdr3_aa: CSAVRDRAGDQPQHF
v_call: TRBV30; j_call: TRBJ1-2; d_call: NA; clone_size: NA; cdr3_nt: TGTGCCTGGAGGGCACAGATTAACTATGGCTACACCTTC; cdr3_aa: CAWRAQINYGYTF
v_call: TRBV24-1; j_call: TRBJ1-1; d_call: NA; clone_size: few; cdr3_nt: TGTGCCACCAGTGACGGGGTGGGAGCTTTCTTT; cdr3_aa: CATSDGVGAFF
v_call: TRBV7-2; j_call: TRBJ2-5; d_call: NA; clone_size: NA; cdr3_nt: TGTGCCAGCAGCTTAGTAAGGGTTCCCGGGGAGACCCAGTACTTC; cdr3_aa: CASSLVRVPGETQYF
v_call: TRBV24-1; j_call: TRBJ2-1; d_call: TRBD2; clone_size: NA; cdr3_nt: TGTGCCACCGCGAGCGGGGGGTCCTACAATGAGCAGTTCTTC; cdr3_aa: CATASGGSYNEQFF
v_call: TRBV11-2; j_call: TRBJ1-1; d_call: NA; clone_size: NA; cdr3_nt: TGTGCCAGCAGCTCGCAGGTGTTGAGGACTGAAGCTTTCTTT; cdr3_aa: CASSSQVLRTEAFF
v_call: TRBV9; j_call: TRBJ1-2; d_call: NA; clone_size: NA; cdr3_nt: TGTGCCAGCAGCGTAGGGAGGTCCGGGGGCTATGGCTACACCTTC; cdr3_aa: CASSVGRSGGYGYTF
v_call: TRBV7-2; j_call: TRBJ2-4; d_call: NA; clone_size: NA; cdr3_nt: TGTGCCAGCAGCTTAGTAATGGGTAGTAAAAACATTCAGTACTTC; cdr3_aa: CASSLVMGSKNIQYF
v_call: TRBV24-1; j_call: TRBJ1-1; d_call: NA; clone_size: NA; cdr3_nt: TGTGCCCCCCTTAAGGGGCGGAACACTGAAGCTTTCTTT; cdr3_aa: CAPLKGRNTEAFF
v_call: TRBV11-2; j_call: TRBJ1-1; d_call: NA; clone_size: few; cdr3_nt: TGTGCCAGCAGCTTAGAAAGCGTTATGGCAGGGGTATCGCGAACTGAAGCTTTCTTT; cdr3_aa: CASSLESVMAGVSRTEAFF
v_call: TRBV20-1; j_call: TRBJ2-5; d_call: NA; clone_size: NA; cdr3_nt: TGCAGTGCTGACGCCGGACCAGATCAAGAGACCCAGTACTTC; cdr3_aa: CSADAGPDQETQYF
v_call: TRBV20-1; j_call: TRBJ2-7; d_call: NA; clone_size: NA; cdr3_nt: TGCAGTGCCAGTCCCTGGGACACCTACGAGCAGTACTTC; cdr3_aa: CSASPWDTYEQYF
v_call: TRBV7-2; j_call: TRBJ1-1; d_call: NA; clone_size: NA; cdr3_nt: TGTGCCAGCAGCTTAGTAGGGATGGAAGCTTTCTTT; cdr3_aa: CASSLVGMEAFF